This T cell receptor (beta chain) was sequenced for a study of cytomegalovirus exposure and HLA in healthy donors. The study, taken as a whole, reports: Cytomegalovirus association was assigned to approximately 160 TCR beta chains.

PCR used 60 Vbeta primers and 13 Jbeta primers. Assay used: immunoSEQ multiplex PCR; TCRdb lists only in-frame clones, some missing. The sample lists around 100,000 clones, about 81% seen once, with 2.1% in the top ten. On this clone: Its antigen remains unidentified.

This clonotype originated in a man younger than 35 in good health and CMV-seronegative. What was sequenced was PBMCs.

The DNA for the CDR3 is TGTGCCAGCAGTGTCCAGAAGGGGAGCAATCAGCCCCAGCATTTT. Its protein is CASSVQKGSNQPQHF. This sequence joins TRBV6-1 and TRBJ1-5, with D tentatively TRBD1 (5 bases). CDR1 and CDR2 (germline): MNHNS, SASEGT. The V end lost 4 bases, the J end lost 1 base, and 11 bases lay between the germline ends. The CDR3 length is 15 residues.